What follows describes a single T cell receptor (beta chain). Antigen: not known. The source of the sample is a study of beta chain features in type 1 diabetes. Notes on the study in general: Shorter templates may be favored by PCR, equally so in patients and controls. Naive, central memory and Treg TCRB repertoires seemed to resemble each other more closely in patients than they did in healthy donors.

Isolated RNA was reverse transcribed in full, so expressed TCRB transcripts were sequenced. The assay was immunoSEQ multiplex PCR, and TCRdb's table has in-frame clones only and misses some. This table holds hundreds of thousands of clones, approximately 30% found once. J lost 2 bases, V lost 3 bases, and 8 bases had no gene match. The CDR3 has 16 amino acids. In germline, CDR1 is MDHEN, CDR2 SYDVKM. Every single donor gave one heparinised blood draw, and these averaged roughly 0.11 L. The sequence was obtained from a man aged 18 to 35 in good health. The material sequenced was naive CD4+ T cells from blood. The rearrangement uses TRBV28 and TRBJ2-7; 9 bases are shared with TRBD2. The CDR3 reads CASSFRVSGSPYEQYF. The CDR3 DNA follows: TGTGCCAGCAGTTTTCGGGTTAGCGGGAGTCCCTACGAGCAGTACTTC.